The clone carrying this T cell receptor beta chain occurred a few times. As yet, its antigen is unknown. This specimen belongs to a study of T cell repertoires in cytomegalovirus infection. Study details: Based on public TCR beta signatures, there were indications of CMV infection and of a matching HLA type.

Regarding the study as a whole: Predominance within the ex vivo response was attributable to HLA-C-restricted CMV-specific TCR beta clonotypes. Cumulative public TCR beta family frequency identified carriers of CMV plus the relevant HLA.

Germline V lookup: CDR1 LGHNA, CDR2 YSLEER. Germline trimming cut 0 bases from V and 1 base from J; bases unmatched to any gene: 7. This CDR3 contains 17 residues. TCRdb recomputed calls from the reads with MiXCR, one row per CDR3 protein. Of about 180,000 distinct CDR3 sequences in the sample, roughly 15% were seen once. Source material: CD8+ T cells from PBMCs. The V call is TRBV4-3, the J call TRBJ2-7; TRBD2 agrees at 9 bases. The clonotype comes from a human donor in good health (CMV status not recorded). Some clones in this sample may be carry-over from other donors' samples. The CDR3 DNA sequence: TGCGCCAGCAGCCAAGATATCGCGGGGGGGTTTTCCTACGAGCAGTACTTC. It yields the protein CASSQDIAGGFSYEQYF.